Listed below are T cell receptor beta chains from one sample, sequenced in a study of blood T cell repertoires in COVID-19. Repertoires were generated with immunoSEQ multiplex PCR, while TCRdb's copy carries only in-frame clones and drops some. This table holds 200,000 to 300,000 clones, roughly 84% found once. The sample was peripheral blood. The receptors come from a man aged 55 to 70 with acute or convalescent COVID-19. CDR3s include the opening cysteine and the closing phenylalanine or tryptophan. A D gene is named only where the DNA matches it firmly. Size is omitted from some rows. Given values are once, few, many or a class for expanded clones.

v_call	d_call	j_call	cdr3_length	clone_size	cdr3_aa	cdr3_nt
TRBV6-5	.	TRBJ2-3	15	.	CASSYSNPATDTQYF	TGTGCCAGCAGTTACTCGAACCCAGCGACAGATACGCAGTATTTT
TRBV6-5	TRBD1	TRBJ1-4	14	.	CASRSQGANEKLFF	TGTGCCAGCAGATCACAGGGGGCTAATGAAAAACTGTTTTTT
TRBV29-1	TRBD1	TRBJ1-2	14	.	CSVHRGGVDYGYTF	TGCAGCGTCCACAGGGGTGGGGTAGACTATGGCTACACCTTC
TRBV7-9	.	TRBJ1-2	15	.	CASSLANGNFYGYTF	TGTGCCAGCAGCTTAGCGAATGGCAATTTCTATGGCTACACCTTC
TRBV4-3	.	TRBJ1-5	16	.	CASSQGIGRVNQPQHF	TGCGCCAGCAGCCAAGGCATTGGCAGGGTGAATCAGCCCCAGCATTTT
TRBV7-9	TRBD1	TRBJ1-2	15	.	CASSPPTGGNYGYTF	TGTGCCAGCAGTCCGCCGACAGGGGGCAACTATGGCTACACCTTC
TRBV10-3	.	TRBJ1-1	13	.	CAIALGGNTEAFF	TGTGCCATCGCCCTGGGGGGGAACACTGAAGCTTTCTTT
TRBV29-1	.	TRBJ2-7	14	.	CSVVIDGSSYEQYF	TGCAGCGTTGTTATAGACGGGTCCTCCTACGAGCAGTACTTC
TRBV9	TRBD2	TRBJ2-1	16	.	CASSVRPGGRGNEQFF	TGTGCCAGCAGCGTGAGGCCGGGAGGGCGGGGCAATGAGCAGTTCTTC
TRBV6-1	TRBD1	TRBJ1-5	14	.	CATEWGQANQPQHF	TGTGCCACCGAATGGGGACAGGCCAATCAGCCCCAGCATTTT
TRBV3-1/TRBV3-2	TRBD2	TRBJ2-1	15	once	CASSPLSGRGAEQFF	TGTGCCAGCAGCCCCCTTAGCGGGAGAGGAGCTGAGCAGTTCTTC
TRBV27	.	TRBJ1-2	14	.	CASSSSGADYGYTF	TGTGCCAGCAGTTCTTCAGGGGCTGACTATGGCTACACCTTC
TRBV7-9	TRBD1	TRBJ1-5	14	.	CASSLDRGNQPQHF	TGTGCCAGCAGCCTGGACAGGGGCAATCAGCCCCAGCATTTT
TRBV3-1/TRBV3-2	.	TRBJ1-6	16	.	CASSQALVGPVSPLHF	TGTGCCAGCAGCCAGGCCCTGGTGGGGCCAGTCTCACCCCTCCACTTT
TRBV11-1	TRBD1	TRBJ2-3	16	.	CASSFGDRGPADTQYF	TGTGCCAGCAGCTTTGGAGACAGGGGGCCCGCAGATACGCAGTATTTT
TRBV18	TRBD1	TRBJ2-7	15	.	CASSPPGQGIGEQYF	TGTGCCAGCTCACCACCAGGACAGGGGATAGGCGAGCAGTACTTC
TRBV27	TRBD1	TRBJ2-7	14	.	CASSLTTGGYEQYF	TGTGCCAGCAGTTTAACTACAGGGGGCTACGAGCAGTACTTC
TRBV9	.	TRBJ1-2	15	.	CASSVDGRNPYGYTF	TGTGCCAGCAGCGTAGACGGGAGGAACCCTTATGGCTACACCTTC
TRBV10-3	TRBD1	TRBJ1-6	15	once	CAISGGDRGRSPLHF	TGTGCCATCAGTGGGGGAGACAGGGGGCGATCACCCCTCCACTTT
TRBV29-1	TRBD2	TRBJ2-1	15	.	CSAEKASGYYNEQFF	TGCAGCGCCGAGAAGGCTAGCGGGTACTACAATGAGCAGTTCTTC
TRBV7-9	TRBD1	TRBJ2-7	15	.	CASTKPGTGDDEQYF	TGTGCCAGCACCAAGCCCGGGACAGGGGACGACGAGCAGTACTTC
TRBV28	.	TRBJ1-2	12	.	CASSWRGYGYTF	TGTGCCAGCAGCTGGCGCGGGTATGGCTACACCTTC
TRBV4-1	TRBD1	TRBJ2-5	16	.	CASSQMDRGYQETQYF	TGCGCCAGCAGCCAGATGGACAGGGGGTACCAAGAGACCCAGTACTTC
TRBV20-1	TRBD2	TRBJ2-7	15	.	CSASRTSGTSYEQYF	TGCAGTGCTAGTCGGACTAGCGGGACCTCCTACGAGCAGTACTTC
TRBV6-1	TRBD1	TRBJ2-1	15	.	CASSTRDRVGNEQFF	TGTGCCAGCAGCACCCGGGACAGGGTAGGCAATGAGCAGTTCTTC
TRBV3-1/TRBV3-2	.	TRBJ2-5	12	.	CASSQERETQYF	TGTGCCAGCAGCCAAGAGAGGGAGACCCAGTACTTC
TRBV11-1	TRBD2	TRBJ2-3	14	.	CASSLLAGTDTQYF	TGTGCCAGCAGCTTACTAGCGGGCACAGATACGCAGTATTTT
TRBV7-9	TRBD1	TRBJ2-5	12	.	CASSTGGETQYF	TGTGCCAGCAGTACAGGGGGGGAGACCCAGTACTTC
TRBV11-2	TRBD1	TRBJ2-7	15	few	CASSAQGALSYEQYF	TGTGCCAGCAGTGCACAGGGGGCCCTCTCCTACGAGCAGTACTTC
TRBV5-1	TRBD2	TRBJ2-2	18	.	CASSLYGTSGSTTGELFF	TGCGCCAGCAGCTTGTACGGGACTAGCGGGAGTACTACCGGGGAGCTGTTTTTT
TRBV7-2	.	TRBJ2-3	13	.	CASSQTGVDTQYF	TGTGCCAGCAGCCAAACCGGGGTGGATACGCAGTATTTT
TRBV6-1	.	TRBJ2-7	16	.	CASSEVMDSSSYEQYF	TGTGCCAGCAGTGAAGTTATGGACAGTAGCTCCTACGAGCAGTACTTC
TRBV19	.	TRBJ2-2	14	.	CASSTTGFTGELFF	TGTGCCAGTAGCACTACAGGGTTCACCGGGGAGCTGTTTTTT
TRBV7-9	.	TRBJ2-3	13	.	CASSLLGADTQYF	TGTGCCAGCAGCTTGCTAGGTGCAGATACGCAGTATTTT
TRBV5-1	TRBD1	TRBJ1-2	14	.	CASSLAGTGYGYTF	TGCGCCAGCAGCTTGGCCGGGACAGGGTATGGCTACACCTTC
TRBV7-8	TRBD2	TRBJ2-7	17	.	CASSSARTSGELYEQYF	TGTGCCAGCAGCTCTGCTCGGACTAGCGGGGAACTCTACGAGCAGTACTTC
TRBV14	.	TRBJ1-6	19	.	CASSQDLIGGRSYNSPLHF	TGTGCCAGCAGCCAAGATCTGATAGGCGGTCGCTCCTATAATTCACCCCTCCACTTT
TRBV6-5	.	TRBJ1-1	15	.	CASSYRGRAITEAFF	TGTGCCAGCAGTTACAGGGGCAGGGCCATCACTGAAGCTTTCTTT
TRBV10-3	TRBD2	TRBJ2-2	15	.	CAIPGTSGRDGELFF	TGTGCCATCCCCGGGACTAGCGGGAGAGACGGGGAGCTGTTTTTT
TRBV10-2	.	TRBJ2-7	13	.	CASTRQDTDEQYF	TGCGCCAGCACTCGACAGGACACGGACGAGCAGTACTTC
TRBV5-5	TRBD1	TRBJ2-7	14	.	CASSWDSGSNEQYF	TGTGCCAGCAGCTGGGACAGCGGTTCCAACGAGCAGTACTTC
TRBV11-2	TRBD1	TRBJ1-2	14	.	CASSRDRANYGYTF	TGTGCCAGCAGCCGCGACAGGGCTAACTATGGCTACACCTTC
TRBV27	TRBD2	TRBJ2-1	15	.	CASRSGTSGINEQFF	TGTGCCAGCAGATCCGGGACTAGCGGGATCAATGAGCAGTTCTTC
TRBV5-8	.	TRBJ1-2	13	.	CASSPGHNYGYTF	TGTGCCAGCAGCCCGGGACACAACTATGGCTACACCTTC
TRBV9	TRBD1	TRBJ2-1	16	.	CASGPGGESYNWEQFF	TGTGCCAGCGGTCCAGGGGGCGAATCCTACAATTGGGAGCAGTTCTTC